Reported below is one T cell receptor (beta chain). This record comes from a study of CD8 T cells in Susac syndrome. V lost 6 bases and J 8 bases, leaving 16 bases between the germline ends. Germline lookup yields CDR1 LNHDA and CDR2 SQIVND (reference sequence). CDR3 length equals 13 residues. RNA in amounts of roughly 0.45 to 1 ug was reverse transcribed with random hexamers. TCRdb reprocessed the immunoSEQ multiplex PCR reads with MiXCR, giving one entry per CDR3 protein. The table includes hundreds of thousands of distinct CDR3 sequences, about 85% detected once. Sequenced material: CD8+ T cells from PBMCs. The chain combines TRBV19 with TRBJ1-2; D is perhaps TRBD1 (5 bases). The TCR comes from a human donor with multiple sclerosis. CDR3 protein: CASRWGRFEGYTF. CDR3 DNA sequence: TGTGCCAGTAGATGGGGCAGGTTCGAGGGCTACACCTTC.